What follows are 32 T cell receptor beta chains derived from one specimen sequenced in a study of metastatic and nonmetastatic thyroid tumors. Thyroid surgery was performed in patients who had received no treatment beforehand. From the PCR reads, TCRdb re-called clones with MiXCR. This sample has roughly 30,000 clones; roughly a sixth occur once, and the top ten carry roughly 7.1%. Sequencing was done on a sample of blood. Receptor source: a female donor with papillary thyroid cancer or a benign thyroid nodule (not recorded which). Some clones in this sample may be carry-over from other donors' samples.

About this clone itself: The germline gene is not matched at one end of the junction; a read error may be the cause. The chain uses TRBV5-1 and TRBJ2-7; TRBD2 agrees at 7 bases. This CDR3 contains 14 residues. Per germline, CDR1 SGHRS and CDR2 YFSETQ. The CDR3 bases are TGCGCCGGCAGCGAGCGGGGTCCTGCCTACGAGCAGTACTTC. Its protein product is CAGSERGPAYEQYF.

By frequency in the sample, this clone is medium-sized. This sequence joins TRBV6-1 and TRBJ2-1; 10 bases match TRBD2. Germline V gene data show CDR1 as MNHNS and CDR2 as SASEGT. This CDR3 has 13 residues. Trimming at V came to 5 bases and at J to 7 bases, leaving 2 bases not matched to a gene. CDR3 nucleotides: TGTGCCAGCAGTCAGGGACTAGCGAATGAGCAGTTCTTC. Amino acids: CASSQGLANEQFF.

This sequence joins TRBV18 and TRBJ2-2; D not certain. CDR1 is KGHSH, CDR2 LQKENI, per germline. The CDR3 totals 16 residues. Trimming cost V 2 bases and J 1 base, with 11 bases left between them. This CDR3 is CASSPALNRNTGELFF. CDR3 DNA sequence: TGTGCCAGCTCACCAGCCTTAAATCGGAACACCGGGGAGCTGTTTTTT.

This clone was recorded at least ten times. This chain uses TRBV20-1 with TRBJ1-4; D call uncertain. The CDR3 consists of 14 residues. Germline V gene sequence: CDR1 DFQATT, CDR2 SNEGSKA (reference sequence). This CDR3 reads CSAAAAVSNEKLFF. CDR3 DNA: TGCAGCGCGGCGGCGGCGGTTTCTAATGAAAAACTGTTTTTT.

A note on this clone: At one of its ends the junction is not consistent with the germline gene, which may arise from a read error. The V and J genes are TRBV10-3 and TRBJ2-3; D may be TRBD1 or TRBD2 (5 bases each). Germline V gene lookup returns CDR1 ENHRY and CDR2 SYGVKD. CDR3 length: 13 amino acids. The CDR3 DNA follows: TGTACCATCGGTAGGGACCCCCTGGATACGCAGTATTTT. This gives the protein CTIGRDPLDTQYF.

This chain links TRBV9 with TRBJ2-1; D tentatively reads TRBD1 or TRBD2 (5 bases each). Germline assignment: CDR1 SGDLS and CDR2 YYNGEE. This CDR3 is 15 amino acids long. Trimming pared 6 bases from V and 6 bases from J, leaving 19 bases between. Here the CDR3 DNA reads TGTGCCAGCAACCCTACTACAAACGGGGCCAATGAGCAGTTCTTC. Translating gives CASNPTTNGANEQFF.

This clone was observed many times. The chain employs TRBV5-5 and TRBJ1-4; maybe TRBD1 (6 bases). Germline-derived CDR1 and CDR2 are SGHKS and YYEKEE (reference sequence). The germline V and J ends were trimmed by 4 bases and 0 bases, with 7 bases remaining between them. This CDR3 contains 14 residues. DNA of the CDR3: TGTGCCAGCAGCCGGACAGCAACTAATGAAAAACTGTTTTTT. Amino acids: CASSRTATNEKLFF.

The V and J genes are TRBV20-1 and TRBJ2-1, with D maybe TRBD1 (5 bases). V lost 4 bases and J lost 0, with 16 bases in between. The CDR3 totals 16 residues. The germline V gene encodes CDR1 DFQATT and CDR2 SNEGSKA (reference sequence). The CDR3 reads CSAIGKDTSSYNEQFF. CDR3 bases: TGCAGTGCTATAGGAAAGGACACGAGCTCCTACAATGAGCAGTTCTTC.

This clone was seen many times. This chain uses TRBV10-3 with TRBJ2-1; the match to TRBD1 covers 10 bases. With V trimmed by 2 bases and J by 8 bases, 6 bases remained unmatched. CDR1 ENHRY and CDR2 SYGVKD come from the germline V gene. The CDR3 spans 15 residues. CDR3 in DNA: TGTGCCATCAGTGAGGGGGACAGGGGCGGGGATGAGCAGTTCTTC. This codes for CAISEGDRGGDEQFF.

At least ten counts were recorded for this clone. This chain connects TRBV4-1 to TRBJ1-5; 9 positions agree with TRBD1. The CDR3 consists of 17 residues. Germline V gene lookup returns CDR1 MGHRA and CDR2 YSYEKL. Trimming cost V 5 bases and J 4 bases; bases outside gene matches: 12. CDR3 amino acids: CASSYTTGTGINQPQHF. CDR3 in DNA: TGCGCCAGCAGCTATACCACCGGGACAGGGATTAATCAGCCCCAGCATTTT.

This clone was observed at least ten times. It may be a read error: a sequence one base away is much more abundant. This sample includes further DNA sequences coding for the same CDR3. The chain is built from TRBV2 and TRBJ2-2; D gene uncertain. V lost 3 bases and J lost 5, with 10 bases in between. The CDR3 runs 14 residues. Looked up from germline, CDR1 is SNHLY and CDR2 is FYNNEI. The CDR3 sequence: CASSERYTTGELFF. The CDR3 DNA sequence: TGTGCCAGCAGTGAGAGGTATACGACCGGGGAGCTGTTTTTT.

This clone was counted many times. CDR3 loop: CASSLAGVVDEQYF. The DNA of the CDR3 is TGTGCCAGCAGCTTAGCGGGAGTAGTTGACGAGCAGTACTTC. V usage is TRBV7-2 and J usage is TRBJ2-7, with a weak D call TRBD2 (5 bases). The V end was cut by 0 bases, the J end by 5 bases, with 11 bases between. The CDR3 totals 14 residues. Looked up from germline, CDR1 is SGHTA and CDR2 is FQGNSA.

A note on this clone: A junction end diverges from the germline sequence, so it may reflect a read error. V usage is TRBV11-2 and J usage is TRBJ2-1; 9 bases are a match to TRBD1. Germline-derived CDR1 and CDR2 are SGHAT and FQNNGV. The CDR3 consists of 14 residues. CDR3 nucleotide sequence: TGTGCCAACAGCCCGGGACAGGGTAGCACTGAGCAGTTCTTC. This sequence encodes CANSPGQGSTEQFF.

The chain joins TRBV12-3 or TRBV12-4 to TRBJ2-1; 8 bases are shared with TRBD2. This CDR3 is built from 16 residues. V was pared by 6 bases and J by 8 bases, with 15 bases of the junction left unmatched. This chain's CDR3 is CASRGTIGRAGYEQFF. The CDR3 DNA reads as TGTGCCAGCAGAGGGACTATCGGGAGGGCGGGTTATGAGCAGTTCTTC.

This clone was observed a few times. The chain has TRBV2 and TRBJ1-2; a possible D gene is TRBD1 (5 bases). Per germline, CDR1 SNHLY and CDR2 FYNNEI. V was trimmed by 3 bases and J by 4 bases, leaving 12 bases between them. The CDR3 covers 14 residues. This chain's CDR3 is CASSEFQGLYGYTF. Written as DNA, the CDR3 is TGTGCCAGCAGTGAGTTTCAGGGCCTCTATGGCTACACCTTC.

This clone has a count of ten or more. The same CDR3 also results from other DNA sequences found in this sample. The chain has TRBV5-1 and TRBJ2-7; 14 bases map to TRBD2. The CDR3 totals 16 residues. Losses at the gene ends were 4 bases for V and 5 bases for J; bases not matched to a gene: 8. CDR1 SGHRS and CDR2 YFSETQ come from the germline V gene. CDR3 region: CASSPWGLAGADEQYF. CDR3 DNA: TGCGCCAGCAGCCCCTGGGGACTAGCGGGAGCTGACGAGCAGTACTTC. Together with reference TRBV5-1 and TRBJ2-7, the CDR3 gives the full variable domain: KAGVTQTPRYLIKTRGQQVTLSCSPISGHRSVSWYQQTPGQGLQFLFEYFSETQRNKGNFPGRFSGRQFSNSRSEMNVSTLELGDSALYLCASSPWGLAGADEQYFGPGTRLTVT.

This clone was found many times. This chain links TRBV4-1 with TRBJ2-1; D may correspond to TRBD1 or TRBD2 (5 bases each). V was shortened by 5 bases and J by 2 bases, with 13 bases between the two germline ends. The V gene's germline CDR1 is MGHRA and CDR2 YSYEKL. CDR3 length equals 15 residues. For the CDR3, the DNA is TGCGCCAGCAGCTACCCCGGGGCTGCCTACAATGAGCAGTTCTTC. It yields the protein CASSYPGAAYNEQFF.

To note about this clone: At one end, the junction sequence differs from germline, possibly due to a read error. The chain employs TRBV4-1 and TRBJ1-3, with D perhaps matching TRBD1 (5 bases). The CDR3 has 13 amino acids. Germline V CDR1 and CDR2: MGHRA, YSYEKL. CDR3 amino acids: CASSQNRGNTIYF. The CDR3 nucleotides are TGCGCCAGTAGCCAGAACAGGGGAAACACCATATATTTT.

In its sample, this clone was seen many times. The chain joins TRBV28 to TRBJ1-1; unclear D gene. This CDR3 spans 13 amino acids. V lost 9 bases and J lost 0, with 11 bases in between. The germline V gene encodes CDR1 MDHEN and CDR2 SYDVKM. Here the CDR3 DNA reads TGTGCCAGTTTGAACAGCTTGAACACTGAAGCTTTCTTT. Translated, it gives CASLNSLNTEAFF.

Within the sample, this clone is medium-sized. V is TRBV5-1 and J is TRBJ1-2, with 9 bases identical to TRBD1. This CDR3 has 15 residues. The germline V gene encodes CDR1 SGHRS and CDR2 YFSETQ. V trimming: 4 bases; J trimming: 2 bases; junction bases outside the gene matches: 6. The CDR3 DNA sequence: TGCGCCAGCAGCGGGGGACAGGGAGGGAACTATGGCTACACCTTC. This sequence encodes CASSGGQGGNYGYTF.

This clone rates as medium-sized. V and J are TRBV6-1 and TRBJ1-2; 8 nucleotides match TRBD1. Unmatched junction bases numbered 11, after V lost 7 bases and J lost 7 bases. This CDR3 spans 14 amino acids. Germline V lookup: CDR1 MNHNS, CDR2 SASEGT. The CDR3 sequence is CASTPGRGPRGYTF. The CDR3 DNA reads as TGTGCCAGCACCCCCGGCAGGGGGCCACGTGGCTACACCTTC.

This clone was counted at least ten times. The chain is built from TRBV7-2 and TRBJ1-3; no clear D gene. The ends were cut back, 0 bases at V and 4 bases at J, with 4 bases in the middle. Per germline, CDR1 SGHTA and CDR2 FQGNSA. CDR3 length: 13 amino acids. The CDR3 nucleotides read TGTGCCAGCAGCTTAGCCTCCGGAAACACCATATATTTT. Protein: CASSLASGNTIYF.

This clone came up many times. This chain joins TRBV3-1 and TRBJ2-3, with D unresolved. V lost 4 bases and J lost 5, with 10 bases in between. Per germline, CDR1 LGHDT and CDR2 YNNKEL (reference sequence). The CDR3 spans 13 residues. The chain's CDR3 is CASSLNSGDTQYF. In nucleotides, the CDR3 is TGTGCCAGCAGCCTTAATTCGGGAGATACGCAGTATTTT.

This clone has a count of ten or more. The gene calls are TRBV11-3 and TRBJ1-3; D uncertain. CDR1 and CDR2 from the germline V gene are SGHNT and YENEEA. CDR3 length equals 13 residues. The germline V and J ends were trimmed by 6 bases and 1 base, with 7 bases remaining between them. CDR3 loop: CASRRDSGNTIYF. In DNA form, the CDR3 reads TGTGCCAGCAGAAGGGATTCTGGAAACACCATATATTTT.

The CDR3 DNA sequence: TGCAGTGCTGGAATGCTTGTTGAAAAACTGTTTTTT. As protein: CSAGMLVEKLFF. The chain recombines TRBV20-1 with TRBJ1-4, with D unclear. The V and J ends lost 5 bases and 7 bases respectively, with 11 bases between them. CDR3 length equals 12 residues. Germline loops: CDR1 DFQATT, CDR2 SNEGSKA (reference sequence).

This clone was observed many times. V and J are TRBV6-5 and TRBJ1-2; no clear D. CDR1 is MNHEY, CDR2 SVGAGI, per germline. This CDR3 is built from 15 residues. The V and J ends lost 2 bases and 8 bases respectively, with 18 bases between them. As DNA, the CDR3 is TGTGCCAGCAGTTACCCCGCGGGTCAGCATTACGGCTACACCTTC. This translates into CASSYPAGQHYGYTF.

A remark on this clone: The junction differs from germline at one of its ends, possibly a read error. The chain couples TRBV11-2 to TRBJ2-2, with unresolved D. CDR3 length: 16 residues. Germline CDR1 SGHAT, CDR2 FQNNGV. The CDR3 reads CASSLKTWGFAGELFF. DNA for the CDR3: TGTGCTAGCAGCTTAAAGACATGGGGTTTCGCCGGGGAGCTGTTTTTT.

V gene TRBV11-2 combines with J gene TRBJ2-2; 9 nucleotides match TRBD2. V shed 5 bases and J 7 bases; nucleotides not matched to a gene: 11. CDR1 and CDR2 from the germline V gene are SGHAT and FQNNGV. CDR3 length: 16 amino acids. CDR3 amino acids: CASSASGTSFNGELFF. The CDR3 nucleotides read TGTGCCAGCAGCGCGTCCGGGACTAGCTTCAACGGGGAGCTGTTTTTT.

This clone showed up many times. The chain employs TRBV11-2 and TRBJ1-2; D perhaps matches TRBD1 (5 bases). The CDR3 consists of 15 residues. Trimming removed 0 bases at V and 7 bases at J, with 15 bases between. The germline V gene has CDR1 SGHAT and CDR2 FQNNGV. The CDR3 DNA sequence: TGTGCCAGCAGCTTAGAGAGCGGGGCTTTGGGTGGCTACACCTTC. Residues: CASSLESGALGGYTF.

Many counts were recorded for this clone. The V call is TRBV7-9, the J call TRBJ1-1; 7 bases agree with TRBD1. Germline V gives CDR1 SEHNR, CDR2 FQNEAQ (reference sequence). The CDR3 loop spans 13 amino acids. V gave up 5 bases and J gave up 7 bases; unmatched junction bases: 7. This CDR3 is CASSLGQGDEAFF. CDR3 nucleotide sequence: TGTGCCAGCAGCCTGGGGCAGGGGGATGAAGCTTTCTTT.

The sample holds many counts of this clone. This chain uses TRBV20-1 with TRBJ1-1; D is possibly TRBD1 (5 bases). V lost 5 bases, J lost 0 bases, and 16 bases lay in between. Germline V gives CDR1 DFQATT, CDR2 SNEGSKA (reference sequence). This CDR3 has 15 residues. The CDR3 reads CSARGRGRVNTEAFF. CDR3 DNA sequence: TGCAGTGCTCGCGGGCGGGGCAGGGTGAACACTGAAGCTTTCTTT.

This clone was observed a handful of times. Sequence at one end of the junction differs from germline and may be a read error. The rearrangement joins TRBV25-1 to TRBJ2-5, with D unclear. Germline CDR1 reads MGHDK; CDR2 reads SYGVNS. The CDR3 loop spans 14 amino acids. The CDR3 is CASEYPFRQDTQYF. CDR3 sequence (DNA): TGTGCCAGCGAGTACCCCTTCCGCCAAGATACCCAGTACTTC.